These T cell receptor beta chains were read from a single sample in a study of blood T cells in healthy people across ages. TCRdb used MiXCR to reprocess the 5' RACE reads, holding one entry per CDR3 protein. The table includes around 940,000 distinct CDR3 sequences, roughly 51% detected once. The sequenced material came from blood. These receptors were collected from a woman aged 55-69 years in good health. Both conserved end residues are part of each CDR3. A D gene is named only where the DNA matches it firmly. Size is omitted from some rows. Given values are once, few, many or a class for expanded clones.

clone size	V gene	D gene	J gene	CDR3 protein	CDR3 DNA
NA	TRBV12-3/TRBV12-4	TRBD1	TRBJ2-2	CASSLSQGAIGELFF	TGTGCCAGCAGTCTGTCGCAGGGGGCGATCGGGGAGCTGTTTTTT
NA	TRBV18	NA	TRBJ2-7	CASSPMGAGEQYF	TGTGCCAGCTCACCAATGGGGGCAGGAGAGCAGTACTTC
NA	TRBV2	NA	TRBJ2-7	CASCAILGGSYEQYF	TGTGCCAGCTGTGCCATACTAGGGGGCTCCTACGAGCAGTACTTC
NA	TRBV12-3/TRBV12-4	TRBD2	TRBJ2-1	CASSFGTSGRGNEQFF	TGTGCCAGCAGTTTCGGGACTAGCGGGAGAGGGAATGAGCAGTTCTTC
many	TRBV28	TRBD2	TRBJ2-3	CASSSHSRTSGGDTQYF	TGTGCCAGCAGTTCCCACTCAAGGACTAGCGGAGGTGATACGCAGTATTTT
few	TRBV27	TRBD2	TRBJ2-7	CASSSKAGSSYEQYF	TGTGCCAGCAGTTCAAAAGCGGGGAGCTCCTACGAGCAGTACTTC
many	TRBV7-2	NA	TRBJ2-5	CASSLAGRRETQYF	TGTGCCAGCAGCTTAGCCGGACGTCGAGAGACCCAGTACTTC
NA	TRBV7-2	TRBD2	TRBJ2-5	CASQPKASGTKETQYF	TGTGCCAGCCAGCCGAAGGCTAGCGGGACGAAAGAGACCCAGTACTTC
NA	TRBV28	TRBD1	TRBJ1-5	CASSNRGGDQPQHF	TGTGCCAGCAGTAACAGGGGCGGCGATCAGCCCCAGCATTTT
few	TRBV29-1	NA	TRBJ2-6	CSVELAPNVLTF	TGCAGCGTAGAACTAGCCCCCAACGTCCTGACTTTC
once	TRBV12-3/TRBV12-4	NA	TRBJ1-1	CASSGGTSLEAFF	TGTGCCAGCAGTGGAGGGACATCCCTAGAAGCTTTCTTT
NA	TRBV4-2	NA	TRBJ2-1	CASSQAGPKNNEQFF	TGTGCCAGCAGCCAAGCGGGGCCTAAAAACAATGAGCAGTTCTTC
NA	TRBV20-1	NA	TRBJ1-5	CSAREVGGKRSNQPQHF	TGCAGTGCTAGAGAGGTAGGAGGGAAACGGAGCAATCAGCCCCAGCATTTT
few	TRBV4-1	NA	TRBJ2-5	CASSQTLGEETQYF	TGCGCCAGCAGCCAAACGCTGGGAGAAGAGACCCAGTACTTC
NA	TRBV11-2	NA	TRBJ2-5	CASSLDLGLETQYF	TGTGCCAGCAGCTTAGATCTCGGGTTGGAGACCCAGTACTTC
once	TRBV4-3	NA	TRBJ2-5	CASSQDQVGRMQETQYF	TGCGCCAGCAGCCAAGATCAAGTGGGACGGATGCAAGAGACCCAGTACTTC
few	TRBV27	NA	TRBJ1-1	CASRKNTEAFF	TGTGCCAGCAGGAAGAACACTGAAGCTTTCTTT
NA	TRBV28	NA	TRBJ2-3	CASNLLGDTQYF	TGTGCCAGCAACCTCCTGGGGGATACGCAGTATTTT
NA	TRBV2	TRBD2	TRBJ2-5	CASGVGREGLEEQYF	TGTGCCAGTGGAGTTGGGCGGGAGGGCCTTGAAGAGCAGTACTTC
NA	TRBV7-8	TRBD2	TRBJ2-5	CASSLHSVASGQETQYF	TGTGCCAGCAGCTTACATAGTGTGGCTAGCGGCCAAGAGACCCAGTACTTC
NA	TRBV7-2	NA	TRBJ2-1	CASIPQERPYNEQFF	TGTGCCAGCATCCCTCAGGAGCGCCCGTACAATGAGCAGTTCTTC
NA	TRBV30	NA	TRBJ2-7	CAWRGRGYNEQYF	TGTGCCTGGAGAGGGAGGGGGTACAATGAGCAGTACTTC
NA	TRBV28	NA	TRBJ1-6	CVSKGPNSPLHF	TGTGTCAGCAAAGGACCGAATTCACCCCTCCACTTT
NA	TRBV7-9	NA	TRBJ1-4	CASSLVAPTGEKLFF	TGTGCCAGCAGCTTAGTTGCCCCGACGGGTGAAAAACTGTTTTTT